Each of the 17 T cell receptor beta chains below was sequenced from the same sample in a study of cytomegalovirus exposure and HLA in healthy donors. 60 Vbeta and 13 Jbeta primers were used in PCR. Some clones are missing from TCRdb's copy, which holds only in-frame ones; the method was immunoSEQ multiplex PCR. Of 100,000 to 150,000 clones in the sample, 75% to 85% were seen once. Material for sequencing was PBMCs. These receptors all come from a male donor in good health and CMV-seronegative.

The rearrangement joins TRBV19 to TRBJ1-5, with a weak D call TRBD1 (6 bases). Germline lookup yields CDR1 LNHDA and CDR2 SQIVND (reference sequence). The length of the CDR3 is 14 residues. V was trimmed by 1 base and J by 2 bases, leaving 6 bases between them. The CDR3 loop reads CASSIGTGNQPQHF. The CDR3 DNA sequence: TGTGCCAGTAGTATAGGGACAGGCAATCAGCCCCAGCATTTT.

About this clone itself: One end of the junction varies from germline; a read error may be responsible. The chain links TRBV30 to TRBJ2-4, with TRBD1 matching 8 bases. The CDR3 is 16 residues long. Per the germline V gene, CDR1 is GTSNPN and CDR2 is SVGIG (reference sequence). This CDR3 is CAWSVGRGLAKNSQYF. DNA of the CDR3: TGTGCCTGGAGTGTAGGCAGGGGGCTAGCCAAAAACAGTCAGTACTTC.

This clone was picked up a small number of times. This sequence joins TRBV30 and TRBJ1-1; D is possibly TRBD1 (5 bases). Trimming left V 0 bases short and J 5 bases short, with 13 bases between. The V gene's germline CDR1 is GTSNPN and CDR2 SVGIG (reference sequence). There are 14 residues in the CDR3. The CDR3 here is CAWSVPGRGTEAFF. CDR3 DNA sequence: TGTGCCTGGAGTGTTCCAGGGAGGGGAACTGAAGCTTTCTTT.

This clone came up once. The chain's CDR3 is CASSSDFSSYEQYF. The CDR3 nucleotides are TGTGCCAGCAGCTCCGACTTTAGCTCCTACGAGCAGTACTTC. The chain has TRBV7-2 and TRBJ2-7; D uncertain. The CDR3 is 14 residues long. V lost 4 bases to trimming and J lost 0 bases, with 10 bases between them. Germline CDR1 reads SGHTA; CDR2 reads FQGNSA.

V is TRBV12-5 and J is TRBJ2-5; D perhaps matches TRBD2 (7 bases). V was clipped by 1 base and J by 3 bases, with 12 bases between them. This CDR3 has 15 amino acids. The germline CDR1 and CDR2 sequences are LGHNT and FRNRAP. CDR3 bases: TGTGCTAGTGGTTTGGGGGGGCTAGCGGAAGAGACCCAGTACTTC. Protein product: CASGLGGLAEETQYF.

Note on this clone: One end of the junction varies from germline; a read error may be responsible. The V call is TRBV11-1, the J call TRBJ2-1, with no clear D. Germline V gives CDR1 SGHAT, CDR2 FQDESV (reference sequence). The CDR3 sequence is 12 residues long. Here the CDR3 DNA reads TGTGCCAGCAGTTTCTCCGACAATGAGCAGTTCTTC. Translation gives CASSFSDNEQFF.

The gene calls are TRBV2 and TRBJ1-3; D is undetermined. There are 15 residues in the CDR3. Germline V gene lookup returns CDR1 SNHLY and CDR2 FYNNEI. V lost 6 bases and J 1 base, leaving 13 bases between the germline ends. The chain's CDR3 is CASSLSAGSGNTIYF. The CDR3 region has the DNA TGTGCCAGCAGCCTAAGCGCGGGGTCTGGAAACACCATATATTTT.

This clone was detected only a few times. Other DNA sequences from this sample encode an identical CDR3 as well. The V call is TRBV6-4, the J call TRBJ2-1, with 10 bases identical to TRBD2. The ends lost 0 bases at V and 4 bases at J; junction bases unmatched: 0. Looked up from germline, CDR1 is MRHNA and CDR2 is SNTAGT. The CDR3 totals 15 residues. CDR3 residues: CASSDSTSGYNEQFF. The CDR3, as DNA: TGTGCCAGCAGTGACTCGACTAGCGGGTACAATGAGCAGTTCTTC.

The chain has TRBV27 and TRBJ1-2; 8 nucleotides match TRBD1. The J segment lost 6 bases and the V segment lost 5 bases, leaving 11 bases of the junction unmatched. The CDR3 consists of 15 residues. The germline V gene encodes CDR1 MNHEY and CDR2 SMNVEV (reference sequence). CDR3: CASSPRDRKFDGYTF. The CDR3 DNA follows: TGTGCCAGCAGTCCAAGGGACAGGAAATTCGATGGCTACACCTTC.

This sequence joins TRBV27 and TRBJ1-6; D may be TRBD1 (5 bases). The germline V gene encodes CDR1 MNHEY and CDR2 SMNVEV (reference sequence). V lost 3 bases, J lost 8 bases, and 8 bases lay in between. The CDR3 loop spans 13 amino acids. The CDR3 region is CASSFGGDSPLHF. The CDR3 DNA reads as TGTGCCAGCAGTTTCGGGGGAGATTCACCCCTCCACTTT.

This clone is categorized as medium-sized (0.01 to 0.1%). The chain recombines TRBV6-1 with TRBJ1-4; 9 bases map to TRBD1. Trimming at V came to 1 base and at J to 6 bases, leaving 3 bases not matched to a gene. Germline CDR1 is MNHNS and CDR2 is SASEGT. This CDR3 is 15 amino acids long. The CDR3 loop reads CASSEGTGGYEKLFF. The DNA of the CDR3 is TGTGCCAGCAGTGAAGGCACAGGGGGCTATGAAAAACTGTTTTTT.

This chain connects TRBV19 to TRBJ1-2; D might be TRBD1 (5 bases). V shed 4 bases and J shed 7 bases, with 16 bases lying between them. CDR3 size: 14 residues. Germline loops: CDR1 LNHDA, CDR2 SQIVND (reference sequence). The CDR3 protein is CASSTSGSQGGYTF. For the CDR3, the DNA is TGTGCCAGTAGTACTTCCGGGTCGCAGGGTGGCTACACCTTC.

The chain couples TRBV15 to TRBJ1-1; D is possibly TRBD1 (6 bases). The CDR3 is 15 amino acids. V lost 0 bases and J lost 7, with 15 bases in between. CDR1 and CDR2 (germline): LNHNV, YYDKDF (reference sequence). CDR3 sequence reads: CATSRDRGRSGEAFF. In nucleotides, the CDR3 is TGTGCCACCAGCAGAGACAGGGGAAGGTCCGGTGAAGCTTTCTTT.

This sequence joins TRBV5-4 and TRBJ1-4, with D maybe TRBD1 (6 bases). The CDR3 loop spans 15 amino acids. Trimming took off 1 base at V and 7 bases at J, with 14 bases between the two ends. Germline V CDR1 and CDR2: SGHNT, YYREEE (reference sequence). The CDR3 is CASSLRSGVVEKLFF. For the CDR3, the DNA is TGTGCCAGCAGCTTGAGGTCAGGGGTTGTTGAAAAACTGTTTTTT.

The CDR3 region is CASSFGGVGTEAFF. Written as DNA, the CDR3 is TGCGCCAGCAGCTTCGGGGGAGTGGGCACTGAAGCTTTCTTT. The rearrangement uses TRBV5-1 and TRBJ1-1, with D tentatively TRBD1 (5 bases). The CDR3 is 14 amino acids. Trimming removed 2 bases from V and 4 bases from J, with 12 bases in between. Germline loops: CDR1 SGHRS, CDR2 YFSETQ.

This chain joins TRBV19 and TRBJ2-3; D may be TRBD1 (6 bases). Germline CDR1 reads LNHDA; CDR2 reads SQIVND (reference sequence). Trimming shortened V by 7 bases and J by 1 base, and 12 bases separated the two germline ends. This CDR3 is 14 amino acids long. The CDR3, as DNA: TGTGCCAGTAAACGGACAGCCGGCACAGATACGCAGTATTTT. Its protein is CASKRTAGTDTQYF.

The V gene is TRBV2, the J gene TRBJ1-3, with 9 bases aligning to TRBD1. The end of the DNA fits TRBJ2-2 better, so the J call may be wrong. This CDR3 is 15 amino acids long. Germline CDR1 reads SNHLY; CDR2 reads FYNNEI. The CDR3 DNA reads as TGTGCCAGCAGACGGACAGGGGTCAGCACCGGGGAGCTGTTTTTT. Protein: CASRRTGVSTGELFF.